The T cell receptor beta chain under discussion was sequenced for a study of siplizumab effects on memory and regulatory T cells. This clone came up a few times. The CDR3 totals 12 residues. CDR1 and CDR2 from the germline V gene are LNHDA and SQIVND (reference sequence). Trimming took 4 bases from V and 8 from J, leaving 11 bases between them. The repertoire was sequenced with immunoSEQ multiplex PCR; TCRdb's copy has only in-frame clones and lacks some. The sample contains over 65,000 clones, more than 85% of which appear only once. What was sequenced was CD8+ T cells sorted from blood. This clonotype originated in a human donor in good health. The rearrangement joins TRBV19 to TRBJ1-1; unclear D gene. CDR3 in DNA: TGTGCCAGTAGTACTGGGATTGGCGAAGCTTTCTTT. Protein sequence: CASSTGIGEAFF.